This TCR beta chain stems from a study of blood T cell repertoires in COVID-19. Profiled with immunoSEQ multiplex PCR; TCRdb holds only in-frame clones, not every one. The table shows a few hundred thousand clones, with roughly nine tenths occurring only once. From germline, CDR1 is SNHLY and CDR2 FYNNEI. Trimming stripped 11 bases from V and 6 bases from J, with 13 bases between. This CDR3 has 11 residues. Which cohort a participant joined came from the clinical history participants gave. Sequenced material: PBMCs or T cells enriched from blood (not recorded which). The TCR originated in an older woman who had recovered from COVID-19. The chain combines TRBV2 with TRBJ1-2; D is perhaps TRBD1 (6 bases). CDR3 amino acids: CALTGNHGYTF. Written as DNA, the CDR3 is TGTGCCTTAACAGGGAATCATGGCTACACCTTC.